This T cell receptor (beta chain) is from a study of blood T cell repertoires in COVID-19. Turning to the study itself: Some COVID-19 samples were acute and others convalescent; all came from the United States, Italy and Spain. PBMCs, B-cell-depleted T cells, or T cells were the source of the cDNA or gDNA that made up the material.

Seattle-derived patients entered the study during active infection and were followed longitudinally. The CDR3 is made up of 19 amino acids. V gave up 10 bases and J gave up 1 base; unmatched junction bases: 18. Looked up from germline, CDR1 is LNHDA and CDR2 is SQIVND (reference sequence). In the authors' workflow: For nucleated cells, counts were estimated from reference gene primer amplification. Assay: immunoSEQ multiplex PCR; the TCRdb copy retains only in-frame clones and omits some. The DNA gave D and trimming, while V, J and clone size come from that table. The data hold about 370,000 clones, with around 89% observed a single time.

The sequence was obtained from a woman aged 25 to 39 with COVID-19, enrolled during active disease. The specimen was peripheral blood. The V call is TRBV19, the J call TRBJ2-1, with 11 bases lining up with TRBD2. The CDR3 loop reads CATSGGSGRVPFSYNEQFF. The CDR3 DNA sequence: TGTGCCACCTCAGGGGGTAGCGGGAGGGTTCCCTTTTCCTACAATGAGCAGTTCTTC.